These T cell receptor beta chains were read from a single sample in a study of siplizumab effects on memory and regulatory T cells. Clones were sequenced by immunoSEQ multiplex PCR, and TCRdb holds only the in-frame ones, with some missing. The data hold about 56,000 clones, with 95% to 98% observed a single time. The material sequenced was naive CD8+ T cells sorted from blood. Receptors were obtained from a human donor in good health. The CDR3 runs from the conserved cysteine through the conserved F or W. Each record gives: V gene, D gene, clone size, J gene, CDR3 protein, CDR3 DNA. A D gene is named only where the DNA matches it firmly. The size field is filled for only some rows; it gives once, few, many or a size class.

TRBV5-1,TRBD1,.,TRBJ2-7,CASSLGTGGYEQYF,TGCGCCAGCAGCTTGGGGACAGGGGGCTACGAGCAGTACTTC
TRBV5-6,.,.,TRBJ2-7,CASSLGDQGSYEQYF,TGTGCCAGCAGCTTGGGGGATCAGGGGTCCTACGAGCAGTACTTC
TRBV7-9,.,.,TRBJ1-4,CASSDPPNEKLFF,TGTGCCAGCAGCGACCCCCCGAATGAAAAACTGTTTTTT
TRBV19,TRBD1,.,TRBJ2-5,CASSIGQGRETQYF,TGTGCCAGTAGTATCGGACAGGGGAGAGAGACCCAGTACTTC
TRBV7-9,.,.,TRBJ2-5,CASSLPSSGDLQETQYF,TGTGCCAGCAGCTTACCGTCGTCCGGGGACCTACAAGAGACCCAGTACTTC
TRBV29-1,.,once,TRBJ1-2,CSHLSTYTF,TGCAGCCACCTCTCAACCTACACCTTC
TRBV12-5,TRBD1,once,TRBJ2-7,CASGLQGLSYEQYF,TGTGCTAGTGGTTTACAGGGGTTATCCTACGAGCAGTACTTC
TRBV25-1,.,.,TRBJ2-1,CASSPDIYNEQFF,TGTGCCAGCAGCCCGGACATCTACAATGAGCAGTTCTTC
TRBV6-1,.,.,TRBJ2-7,CASSETSSHEQYF,TGTGCCAGCAGTGAGACCTCTTCTCACGAGCAGTACTTC
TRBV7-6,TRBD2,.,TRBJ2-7,CASSLTSGSWAYEQYF,TGTGCCAGCAGCCTTACTAGCGGGAGTTGGGCCTACGAGCAGTACTTC
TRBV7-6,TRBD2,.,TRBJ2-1,CASSQLGLAGVHEQFF,TGTGCCAGCAGCCAATTGGGACTAGCGGGAGTTCACGAGCAGTTCTTC
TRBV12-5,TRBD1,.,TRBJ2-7,CASGLGGQGNEQYF,TGTGCTAGTGGTTTGGGGGGACAGGGGAACGAGCAGTACTTC
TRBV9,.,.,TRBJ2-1,CASSPPYWGNSYNEQFF,TGTGCCAGCAGCCCCCCGTATTGGGGTAACTCCTACAATGAGCAGTTCTTC
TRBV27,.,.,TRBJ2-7,CASSYRGVTYEQYF,TGTGCCAGCAGTTATCGAGGAGTCACCTATGAGCAGTACTTC
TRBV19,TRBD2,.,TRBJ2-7,CASSITSGSPYEQYF,TGTGCCAGTAGTATCACAAGCGGGAGTCCATACGAGCAGTACTTC
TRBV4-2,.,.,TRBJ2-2,CASSQVGSGELFF,TGTGCCAGCAGCCAAGTGGGGTCCGGGGAGCTGTTTTTT
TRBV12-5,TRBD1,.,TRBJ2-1,CASGFRGPYNEQFF,TGTGCTAGTGGTTTCAGGGGGCCCTACAATGAGCAGTTCTTC
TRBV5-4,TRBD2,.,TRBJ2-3,CASSSGTSGRRTDTQYF,TGTGCCAGCAGCTCGGGGACTAGCGGGAGACGCACAGATACGCAGTATTTT
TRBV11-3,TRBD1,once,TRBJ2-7,CASSFGGTGNYEQYF,TGTGCCAGCAGCTTCGGGGGGACAGGGAACTACGAGCAGTACTTC
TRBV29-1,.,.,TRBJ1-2,CSVEEVQPGYTF,TGCAGCGTTGAAGAAGTGCAGCCGGGCTACACCTTC
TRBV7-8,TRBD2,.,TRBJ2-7,CASSPLLVGLGVSEQYF,TGTGCCAGCAGCCCCCTCCTGGTCGGACTAGGGGTGAGCGAGCAGTACTTC
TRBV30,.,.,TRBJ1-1,CAWSGPGPEAFF,TGTGCCTGGAGTGGGCCAGGGCCCGAAGCTTTCTTT
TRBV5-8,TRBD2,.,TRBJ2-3,CASSLNGVAGDTQYF,TGTGCCAGCAGCTTGAACGGAGTAGCGGGAGATACGCAGTATTTT
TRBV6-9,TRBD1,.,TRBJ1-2,CASSYTGTANYGYTF,TGTGCCAGCAGTTACACAGGGACAGCTAACTATGGCTACACCTTC
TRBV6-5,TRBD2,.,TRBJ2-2,CASSYSAGGPPGELFF,TGTGCCAGCAGTTACTCTGCGGGAGGCCCCCCCGGGGAGCTGTTTTTT
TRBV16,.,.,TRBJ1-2,CASSQSHSLYGYTF,TGTGCCAGCAGCCAATCGCACAGTCTCTATGGCTACACCTTC
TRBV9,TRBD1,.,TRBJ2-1,CASSVGGQGIGNEQFF,TGTGCCAGCAGCGTCGGGGGACAGGGGATCGGGAATGAGCAGTTCTTC
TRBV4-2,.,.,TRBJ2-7,CASSHLTRPYEQYF,TGTGCCAGCAGCCATCTGACACGACCCTACGAGCAGTACTTC
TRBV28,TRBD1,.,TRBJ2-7,CASSPPRTGGTEQYF,TGTGCCAGCAGTCCCCCCCGGACAGGGGGCACCGAGCAGTACTTC
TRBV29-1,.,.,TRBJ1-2,CSVGLNYGYTF,TGCAGCGTTGGACTAAACTATGGCTACACCTTC
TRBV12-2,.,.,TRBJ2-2,CASRSLRLDRPLITGELFF,TGTGCAAGTCGCTCCTTAAGGCTGGACAGGCCGTTAATCACCGGGGAGCTGTTTTTT
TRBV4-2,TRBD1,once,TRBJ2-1,CASSQDTGGPYNEQFF,TGTGCCAGCAGCCAAGATACAGGGGGCCCCTACAATGAGCAGTTCTTC
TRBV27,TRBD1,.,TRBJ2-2,CASSPGDRVSTGELFF,TGTGCCAGCAGTCCGGGGGACAGGGTGAGCACCGGGGAGCTGTTTTTT
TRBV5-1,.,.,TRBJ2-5,CASSFEETQYF,TGCGCCAGCAGCTTCGAGGAGACCCAGTACTTC
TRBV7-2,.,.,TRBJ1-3,CASSLGRTSGNTIYF,TGTGCCAGCAGCTTGGGGAGGACATCGGGAAACACCATATATTTT
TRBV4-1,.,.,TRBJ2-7,CASSQTERYEQYF,TGCGCCAGCAGCCAGACTGAGCGGTACGAGCAGTACTTC
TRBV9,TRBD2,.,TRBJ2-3,CASSVRGGLAGSTDTQYF,TGTGCCAGCAGCGTGAGGGGGGGACTAGCGGGAAGCACAGATACGCAGTATTTT
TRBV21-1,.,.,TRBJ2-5,CASSYSDRGLVETQYF,TGTGCCAGCAGCTACTCCGACAGGGGGCTGGTTGAGACCCAGTACTTC
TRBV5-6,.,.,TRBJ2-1,CASSSHQNEQFF,TGTGCCAGCAGCTCCCACCAAAATGAGCAGTTCTTC
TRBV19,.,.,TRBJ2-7,CASSIDHGNLEQYF,TGTGCCAGTAGTATAGATCACGGTAACCTCGAGCAGTACTTC
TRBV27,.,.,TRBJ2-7,CASSSPSSVKEGPYF,TGTGCCAGCAGTTCCCCAAGTAGCGTCAAAGAAGGGCCGTACTTC
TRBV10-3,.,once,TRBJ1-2,CAISPGTYGYTF,TGTGCCATCAGCCCCGGGACCTATGGCTACACCTTC
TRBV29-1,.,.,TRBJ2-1,CSVEGLNEQFF,TGCAGCGTTGAAGGTCTCAATGAGCAGTTCTTC